The 10 T cell receptor beta chains presented below share a single source sample, sequenced in a study of blood T cell repertoires in COVID-19. Method: immunoSEQ multiplex PCR; TCRdb's copy keeps in-frame clones and lacks some. The table shows 200,000 to 250,000 clones, with around 90% occurring only once. Material: peripheral blood. These receptors were collected from a man between 60 and 70 years old with COVID-19, enrolled during active disease.

This chain links TRBV10-3 with TRBJ1-3; D gene uncertain. CDR3 length: 15 residues. V dropped 0 bases and J dropped 7 bases, with 13 bases sitting between them. Germline loops: CDR1 ENHRY, CDR2 SYGVKD. The chain's CDR3 is CAISESEAGANTIYF. CDR3 bases: TGTGCCATCAGTGAGTCGGAGGCCGGAGCGAACACCATATATTTT.

This rearrangement joins TRBV28 to TRBJ2-4; D might be TRBD2 (5 bases). Germline CDR1 reads MDHEN; CDR2 reads SYDVKM. Trimming shortened V by 3 bases and J by 7 bases, and 19 bases separated the two germline ends. The CDR3 is made up of 16 amino acids. This CDR3 reads CASSFVGEGVRNIQYF. The CDR3 bases are TGTGCCAGCAGTTTTGTAGGAGAGGGTGTTAGGAACATTCAGTACTTC.

This clone was counted once. The chain employs TRBV6-6 and TRBJ2-2, with TRBD1 matching 7 bases. Trimming at V came to 8 bases and at J to 4 bases, leaving 4 bases not matched to a gene. Looked up from germline, CDR1 is MNHNY and CDR2 is SVGAGI (reference sequence). CDR3 length: 13 residues. CDR3 sequence reads: CASFGQVTGELFF. The CDR3 nucleotides are TGTGCCAGCTTCGGACAGGTCACCGGGGAGCTGTTTTTT.

The chain has TRBV28 and TRBJ2-7; the D gene is possibly TRBD1 (6 bases). V lost 5 bases to trimming and J lost 2 bases, with 16 bases between them. The CDR3 totals 15 residues. Germline values: CDR1 MDHEN, CDR2 SYDVKM. The DNA of the CDR3 is TGTGCCAGCAGTCCCGGGACATTTGCTACCTACGAGCAGTACTTC. Protein: CASSPGTFATYEQYF. The variable domain in full, with the rest retrieved from reference TRBV28 and TRBJ2-7, is DVKVTQSSRYLVKRTGEKVFLECVQDMDHENMFWYRQDPGLGLRLIYFSYDVKMKEKGDIPEGYSVSREKKERFSLILESASTNQTSMYLCASSPGTFATYEQYFGPGTRLTVT.

V gene TRBV9 combines with J gene TRBJ1-6, with 7 bases that match TRBD1. Per germline, CDR1 SGDLS and CDR2 YYNGEE. This CDR3 spans 18 amino acids. The J segment lost 7 bases and the V segment lost 3 bases, leaving 16 bases of the junction unmatched. The CDR3 is CASSGGGGQVVWNSPLHF. The CDR3 DNA follows: TGTGCCAGCAGCGGAGGGGGAGGACAGGTTGTATGGAATTCACCCCTCCACTTT.

The chain combines TRBV19 with TRBJ2-1; 10 bases are a match to TRBD2. Germline V gene data show CDR1 as LNHDA and CDR2 as SQIVND (reference sequence). This CDR3 has 16 residues. The junction had 9 bases not matched to a gene; V was cut back by 8 bases and J by 2 bases. The CDR3 here is CASDDPGLAPYNEQFF. CDR3 coding DNA: TGTGCCAGTGATGATCCGGGACTAGCGCCCTACAATGAGCAGTTCTTC.

V and J are TRBV5-1 and TRBJ1-5; 7 bases fit TRBD1. The CDR3 is made up of 15 amino acids. The V segment lost 4 bases and the J segment 4 bases; nucleotides outside the gene matches: 8. CDR1 is SGHRS, CDR2 YFSETQ, per germline. CDR3 region: CASSRTTGVNQPQHF. CDR3 sequence (DNA): TGCGCCAGCAGCCGTACTACAGGGGTAAATCAGCCCCAGCATTTT.

This rearrangement joins TRBV30 to TRBJ1-1; D not resolved. CDR1 and CDR2 from the germline V gene are GTSNPN and SVGIG (reference sequence). This CDR3 contains 11 residues. Trimming removed 5 bases at V and 2 bases at J, with 6 bases between. The CDR3: CAWRDNTEAFF. The CDR3 DNA sequence: TGTGCCTGGCGGGATAACACTGAAGCTTTCTTT.

This clone was counted once. The chain carries TRBV7-9 and TRBJ1-4; D ambiguous. The germline gives CDR1 SEHNR, CDR2 FQNEAQ (reference sequence). This CDR3 has 14 amino acids. V lost 1 base, J lost 8 bases, and 11 bases lay in between. DNA of the CDR3: TGTGCCAGCAGCTTAGACTCACCGGAGGAAAAACTGTTTTTT. This gives the protein CASSLDSPEEKLFF.

The rearrangement uses TRBV10-3 and TRBJ1-2; D is unclear. The germline V and J ends were trimmed by 5 bases and 4 bases, with 14 bases remaining between them. The CDR3 has 14 amino acids. CDR1 is ENHRY and CDR2 is SYGVKD in the germline V gene. CDR3 sequence (DNA): TGTGCCATCAGTCTAGGACTTGGGAGCTATGGCTACACCTTC. Its protein is CAISLGLGSYGYTF.